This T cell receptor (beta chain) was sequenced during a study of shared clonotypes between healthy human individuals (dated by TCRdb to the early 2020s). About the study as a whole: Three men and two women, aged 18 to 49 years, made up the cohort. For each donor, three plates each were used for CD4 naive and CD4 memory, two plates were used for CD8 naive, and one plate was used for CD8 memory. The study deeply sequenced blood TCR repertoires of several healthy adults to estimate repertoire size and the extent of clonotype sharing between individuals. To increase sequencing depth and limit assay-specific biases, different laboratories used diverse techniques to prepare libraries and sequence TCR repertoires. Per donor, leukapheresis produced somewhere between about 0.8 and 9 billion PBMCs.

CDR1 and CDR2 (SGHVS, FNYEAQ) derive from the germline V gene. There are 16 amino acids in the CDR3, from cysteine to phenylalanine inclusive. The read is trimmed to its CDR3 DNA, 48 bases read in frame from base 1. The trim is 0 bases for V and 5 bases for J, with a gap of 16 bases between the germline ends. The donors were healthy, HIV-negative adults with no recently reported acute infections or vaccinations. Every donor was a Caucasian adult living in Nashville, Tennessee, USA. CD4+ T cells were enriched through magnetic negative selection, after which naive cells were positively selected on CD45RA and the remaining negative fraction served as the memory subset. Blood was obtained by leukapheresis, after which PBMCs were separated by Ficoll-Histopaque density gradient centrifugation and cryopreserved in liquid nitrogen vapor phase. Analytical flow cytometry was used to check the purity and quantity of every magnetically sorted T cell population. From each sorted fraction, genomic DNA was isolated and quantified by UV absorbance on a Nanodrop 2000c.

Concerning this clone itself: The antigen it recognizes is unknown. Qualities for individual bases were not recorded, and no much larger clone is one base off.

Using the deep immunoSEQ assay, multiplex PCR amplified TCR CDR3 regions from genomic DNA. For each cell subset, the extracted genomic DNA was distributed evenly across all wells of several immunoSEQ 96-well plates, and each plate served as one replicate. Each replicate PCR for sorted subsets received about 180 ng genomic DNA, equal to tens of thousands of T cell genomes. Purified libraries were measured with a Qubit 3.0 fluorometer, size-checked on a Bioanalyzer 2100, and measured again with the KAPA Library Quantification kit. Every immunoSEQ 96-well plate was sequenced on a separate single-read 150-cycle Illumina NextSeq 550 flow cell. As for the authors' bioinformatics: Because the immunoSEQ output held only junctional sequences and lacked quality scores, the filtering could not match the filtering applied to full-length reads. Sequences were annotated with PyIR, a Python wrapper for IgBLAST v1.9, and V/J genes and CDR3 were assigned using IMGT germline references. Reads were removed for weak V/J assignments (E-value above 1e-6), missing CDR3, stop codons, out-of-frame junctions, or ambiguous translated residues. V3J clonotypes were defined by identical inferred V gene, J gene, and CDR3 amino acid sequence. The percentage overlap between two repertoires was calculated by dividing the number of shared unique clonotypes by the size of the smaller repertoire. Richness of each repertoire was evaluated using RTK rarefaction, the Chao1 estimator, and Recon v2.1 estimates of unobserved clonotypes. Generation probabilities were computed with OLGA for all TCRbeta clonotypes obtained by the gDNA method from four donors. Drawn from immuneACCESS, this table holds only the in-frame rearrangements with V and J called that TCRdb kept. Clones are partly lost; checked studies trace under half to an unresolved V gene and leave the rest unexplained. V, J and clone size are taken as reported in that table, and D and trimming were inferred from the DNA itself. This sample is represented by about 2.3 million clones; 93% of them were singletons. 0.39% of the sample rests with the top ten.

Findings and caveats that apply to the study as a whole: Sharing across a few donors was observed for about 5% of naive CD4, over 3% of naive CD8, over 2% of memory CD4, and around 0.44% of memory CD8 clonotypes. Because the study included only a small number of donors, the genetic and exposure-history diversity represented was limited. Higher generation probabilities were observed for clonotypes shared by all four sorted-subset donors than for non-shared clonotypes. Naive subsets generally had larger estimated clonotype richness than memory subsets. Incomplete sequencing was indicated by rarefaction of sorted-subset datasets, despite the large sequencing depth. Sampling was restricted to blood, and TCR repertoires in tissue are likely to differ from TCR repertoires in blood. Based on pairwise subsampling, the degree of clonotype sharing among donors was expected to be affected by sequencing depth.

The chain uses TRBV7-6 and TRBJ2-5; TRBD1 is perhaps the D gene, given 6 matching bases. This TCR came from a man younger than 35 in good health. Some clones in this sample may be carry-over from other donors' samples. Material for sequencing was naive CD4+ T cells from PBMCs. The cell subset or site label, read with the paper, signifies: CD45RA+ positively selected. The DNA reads TGTGCCAGCAGCTTAGCGTCAGGGGTAGAGGGGGAGACCCAGTACTTC. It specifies CASSLASGVEGETQYF.